This T cell receptor (beta chain) was retrieved from a study of cytomegalovirus exposure and HLA in healthy donors. TCRdb keeps only in-frame clones here, not all; method: immunoSEQ multiplex PCR. The repertoire holds 100,000 to 150,000 clones, about 87% seen once, with approximately 2% in the top ten. To note about this clone: Antigen unknown.

This CDR3 spans 13 amino acids. Trimming pared 2 bases from V and 4 bases from J, leaving 6 bases between. Per the germline V gene, CDR1 is MRHNA and CDR2 is SNTAGT. General study points: In vitro confirmation showed a few CMV-associated chains to be CMV antigen specific. Subsequent analysis found a tendency for first-cohort TCR clusters to co-occur within the 95 to 150 validation repertoires. The study designated roughly 150 TCR beta chains cytomegalovirus-associated.

The rearrangement links TRBV6-4 to TRBJ1-5; no reliable D call. The source of this sequence is a woman under 30 in good health and CMV-seronegative. The sequenced material came from PBMCs. The CDR3, as DNA: TGTGCCAGCAGTGACGGAGAGAATCAGCCCCAGCATTTT. This sequence encodes CASSDGENQPQHF.